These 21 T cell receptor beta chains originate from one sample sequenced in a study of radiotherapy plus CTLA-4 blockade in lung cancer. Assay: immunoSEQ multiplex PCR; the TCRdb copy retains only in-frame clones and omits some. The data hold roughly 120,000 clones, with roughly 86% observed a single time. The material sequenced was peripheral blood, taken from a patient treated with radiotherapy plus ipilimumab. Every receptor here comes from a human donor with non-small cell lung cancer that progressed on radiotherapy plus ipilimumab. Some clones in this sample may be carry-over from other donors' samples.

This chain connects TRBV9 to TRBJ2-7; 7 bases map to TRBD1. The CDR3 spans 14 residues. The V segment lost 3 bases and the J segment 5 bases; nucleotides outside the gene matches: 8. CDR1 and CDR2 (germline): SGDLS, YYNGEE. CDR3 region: CASSGDSRLHEQYF. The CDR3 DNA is TGTGCCAGCAGCGGGGACAGCAGGCTCCACGAGCAGTACTTC.

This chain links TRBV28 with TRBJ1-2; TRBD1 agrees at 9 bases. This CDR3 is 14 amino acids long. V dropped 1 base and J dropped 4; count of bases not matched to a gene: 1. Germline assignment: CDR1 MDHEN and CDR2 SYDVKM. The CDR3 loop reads CASSLSTGGYGYTF. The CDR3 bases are TGTGCCAGCAGTTTATCGACAGGGGGCTATGGCTACACCTTC.

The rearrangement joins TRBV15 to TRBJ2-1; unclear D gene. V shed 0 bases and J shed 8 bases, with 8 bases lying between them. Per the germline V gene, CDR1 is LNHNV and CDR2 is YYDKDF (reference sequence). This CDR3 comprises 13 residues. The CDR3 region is CATSRDWADEQFF. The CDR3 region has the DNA TGTGCCACCAGCAGAGATTGGGCGGATGAGCAGTTCTTC.

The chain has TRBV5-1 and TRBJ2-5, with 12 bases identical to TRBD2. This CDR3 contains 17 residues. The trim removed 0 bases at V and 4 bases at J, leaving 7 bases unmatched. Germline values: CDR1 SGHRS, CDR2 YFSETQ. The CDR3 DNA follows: TGCGCCAGCAGCTTGGTTCTAGCGGGGGGGCTTACAGAGACCCAGTACTTC. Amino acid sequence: CASSLVLAGGLTETQYF.

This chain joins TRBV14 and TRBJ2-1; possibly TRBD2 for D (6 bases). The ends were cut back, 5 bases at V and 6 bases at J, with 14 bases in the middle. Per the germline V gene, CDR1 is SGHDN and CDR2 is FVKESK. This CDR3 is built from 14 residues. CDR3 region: CASSIRDSANEQFF. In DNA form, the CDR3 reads TGTGCCAGCAGCATCCGGGACTCCGCCAATGAGCAGTTCTTC.

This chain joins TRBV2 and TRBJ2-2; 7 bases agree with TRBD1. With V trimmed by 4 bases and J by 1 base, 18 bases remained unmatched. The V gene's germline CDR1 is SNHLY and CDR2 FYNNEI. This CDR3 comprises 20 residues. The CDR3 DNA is TGTGCCAGCAGTGTCACAAGCCCAAAAGACAGGGTTCAGAACACCGGGGAGCTGTTTTTT. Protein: CASSVTSPKDRVQNTGELFF.

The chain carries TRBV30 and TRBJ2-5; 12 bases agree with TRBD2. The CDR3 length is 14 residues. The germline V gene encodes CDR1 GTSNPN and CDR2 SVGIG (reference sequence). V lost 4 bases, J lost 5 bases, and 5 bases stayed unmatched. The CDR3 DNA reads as TGTGCCTGGACCGGGACTAGCGGGCGGGAGACCCAGTACTTC. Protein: CAWTGTSGRETQYF. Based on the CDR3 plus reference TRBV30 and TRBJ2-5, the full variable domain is SQTIHQWPATLVQPVGSPLSLECTVEGTSNPNLYWYRQAAGRGLQLLFYSVGIGQISSEVPQNLSASRPQDRQFILSSKKLLLSDSGFYLCAWTGTSGRETQYFGPGTRLLVL.

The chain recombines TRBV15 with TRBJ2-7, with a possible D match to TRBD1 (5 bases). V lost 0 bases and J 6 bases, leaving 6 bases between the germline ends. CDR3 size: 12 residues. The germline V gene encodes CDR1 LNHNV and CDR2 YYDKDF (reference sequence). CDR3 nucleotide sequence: TGTGCCACCAGCAGAGAAAGGGGCGAGCAGTACTTC. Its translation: CATSRERGEQYF.

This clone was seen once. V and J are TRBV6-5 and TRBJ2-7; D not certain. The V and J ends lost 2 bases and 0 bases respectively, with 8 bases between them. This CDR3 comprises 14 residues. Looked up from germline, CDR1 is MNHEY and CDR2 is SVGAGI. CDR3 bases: TGTGCCAGCAGTTACGTCTCGGGCTCCTACGAGCAGTACTTC. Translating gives CASSYVSGSYEQYF.

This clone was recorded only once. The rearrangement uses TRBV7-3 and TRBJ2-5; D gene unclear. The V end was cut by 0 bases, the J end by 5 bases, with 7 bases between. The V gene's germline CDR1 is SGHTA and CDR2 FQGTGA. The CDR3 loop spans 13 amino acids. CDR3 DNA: TGTGCCAGCAGCTTAACCAGTGCCGAGACCCAGTACTTC. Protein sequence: CASSLTSAETQYF.

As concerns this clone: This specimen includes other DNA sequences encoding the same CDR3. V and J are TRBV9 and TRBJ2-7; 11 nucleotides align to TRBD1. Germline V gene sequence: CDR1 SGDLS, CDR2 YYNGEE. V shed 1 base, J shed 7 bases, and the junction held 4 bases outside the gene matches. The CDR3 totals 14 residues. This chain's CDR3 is CASSVWGQGGEQYF. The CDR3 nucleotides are TGTGCCAGCAGCGTATGGGGACAGGGGGGGGAGCAGTACTTC.

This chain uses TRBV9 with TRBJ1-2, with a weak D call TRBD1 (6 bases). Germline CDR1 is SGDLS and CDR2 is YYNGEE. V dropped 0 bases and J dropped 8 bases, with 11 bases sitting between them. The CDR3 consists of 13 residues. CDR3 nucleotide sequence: TGTGCCAGCAGCGTAGCAGGGGATTACGGCTACACCTTC. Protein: CASSVAGDYGYTF.

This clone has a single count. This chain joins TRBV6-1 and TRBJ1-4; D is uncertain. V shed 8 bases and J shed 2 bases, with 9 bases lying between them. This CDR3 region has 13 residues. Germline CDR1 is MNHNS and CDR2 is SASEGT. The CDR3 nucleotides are TGTGCCAGCCAGGTGTCCACTAATGAAAAACTGTTTTTT. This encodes CASQVSTNEKLFF.

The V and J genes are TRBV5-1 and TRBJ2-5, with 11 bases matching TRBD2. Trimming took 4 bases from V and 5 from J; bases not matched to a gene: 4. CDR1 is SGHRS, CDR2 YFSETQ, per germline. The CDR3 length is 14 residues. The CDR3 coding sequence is TGCGCCAGCAGCCATAGCGGGGGGGATGAGACCCAGTACTTC. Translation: CASSHSGGDETQYF.

This chain's CDR3 is CASSRKIRNEKLFF. The DNA of the CDR3 is TGTGCCAGCTCTCGAAAAATCCGTAATGAAAAACTGTTTTTT. The genes are TRBV18 and TRBJ1-4; D gene ambiguous. The V and J ends lost 6 bases and 4 bases respectively, with 12 bases between them. Per germline, CDR1 KGHSH and CDR2 LQKENI. The CDR3 is made up of 14 amino acids.

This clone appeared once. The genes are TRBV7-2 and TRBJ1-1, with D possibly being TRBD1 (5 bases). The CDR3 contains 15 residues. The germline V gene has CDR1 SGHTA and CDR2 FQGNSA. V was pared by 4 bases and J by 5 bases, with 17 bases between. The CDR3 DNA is TGTGCCAGCAGCTCAGCGTTGGGCAGGGAGACTGAAGCTTTCTTT. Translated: CASSSALGRETEAFF.

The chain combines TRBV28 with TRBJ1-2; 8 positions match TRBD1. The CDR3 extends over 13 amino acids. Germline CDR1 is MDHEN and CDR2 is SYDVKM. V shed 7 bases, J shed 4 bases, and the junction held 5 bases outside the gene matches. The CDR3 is CASTYDRGYGYTF. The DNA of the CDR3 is TGTGCCAGCACCTACGACAGGGGCTATGGCTACACCTTC.

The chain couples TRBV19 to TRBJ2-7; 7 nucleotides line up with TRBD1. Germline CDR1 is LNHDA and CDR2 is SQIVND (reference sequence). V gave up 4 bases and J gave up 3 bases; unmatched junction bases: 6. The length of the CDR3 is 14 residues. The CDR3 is CASSNRDSNYEQYF. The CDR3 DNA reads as TGTGCCAGTAGTAATAGGGACAGCAACTACGAGCAGTACTTC.

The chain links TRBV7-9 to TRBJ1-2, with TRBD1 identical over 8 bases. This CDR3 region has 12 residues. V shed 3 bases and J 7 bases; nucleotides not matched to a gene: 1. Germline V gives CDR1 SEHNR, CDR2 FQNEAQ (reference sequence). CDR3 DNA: TGTGCCAGCAGCTTGACAGGGGCTGGCTACACCTTC. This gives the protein CASSLTGAGYTF.

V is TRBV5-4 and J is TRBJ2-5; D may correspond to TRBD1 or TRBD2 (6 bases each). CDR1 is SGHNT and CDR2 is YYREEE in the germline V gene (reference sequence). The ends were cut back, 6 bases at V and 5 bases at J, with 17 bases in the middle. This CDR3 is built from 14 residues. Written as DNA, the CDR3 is TGTGCCAGCACCCTCGAGGGGGGCCGCGAGACCCAGTACTTC. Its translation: CASTLEGGRETQYF.

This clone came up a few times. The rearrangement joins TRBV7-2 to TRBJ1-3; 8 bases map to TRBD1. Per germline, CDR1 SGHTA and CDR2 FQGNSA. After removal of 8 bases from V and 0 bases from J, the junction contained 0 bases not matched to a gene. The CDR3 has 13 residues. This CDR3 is CASGQGSGNTIYF. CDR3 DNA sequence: TGTGCCAGCGGACAGGGCTCTGGAAACACCATATATTTT.